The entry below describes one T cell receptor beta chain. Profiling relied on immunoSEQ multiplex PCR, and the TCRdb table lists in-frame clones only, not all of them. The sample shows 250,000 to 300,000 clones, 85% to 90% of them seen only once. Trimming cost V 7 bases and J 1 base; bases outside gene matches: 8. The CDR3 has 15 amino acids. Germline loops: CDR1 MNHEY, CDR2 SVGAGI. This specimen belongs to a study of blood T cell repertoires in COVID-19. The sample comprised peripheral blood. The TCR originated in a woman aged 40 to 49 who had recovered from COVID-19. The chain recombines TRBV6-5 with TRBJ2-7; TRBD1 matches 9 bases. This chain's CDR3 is CASTSAGTGSYEQYF. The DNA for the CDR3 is TGTGCCAGCACCTCCGCCGGGACAGGGTCCTACGAGCAGTACTTC.